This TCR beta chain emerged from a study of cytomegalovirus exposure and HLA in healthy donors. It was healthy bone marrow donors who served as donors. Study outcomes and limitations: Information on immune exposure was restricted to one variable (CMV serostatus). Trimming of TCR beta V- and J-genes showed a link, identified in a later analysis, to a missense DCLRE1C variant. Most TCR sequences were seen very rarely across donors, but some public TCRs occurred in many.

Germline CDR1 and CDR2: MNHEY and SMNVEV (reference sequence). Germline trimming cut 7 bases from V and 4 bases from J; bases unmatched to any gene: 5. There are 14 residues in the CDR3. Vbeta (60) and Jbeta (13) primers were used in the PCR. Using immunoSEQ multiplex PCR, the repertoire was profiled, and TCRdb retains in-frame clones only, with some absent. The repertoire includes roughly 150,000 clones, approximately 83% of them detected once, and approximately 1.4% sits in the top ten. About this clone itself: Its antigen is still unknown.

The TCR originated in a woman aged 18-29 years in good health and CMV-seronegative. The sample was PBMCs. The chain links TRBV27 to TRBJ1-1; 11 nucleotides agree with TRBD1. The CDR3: CASKRTGGRTEAFF. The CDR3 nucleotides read TGTGCCAGCAAACGGACAGGGGGCCGCACTGAAGCTTTCTTT.